Listed below are T cell receptor beta chains from one sample, sequenced in a study of shared clonotypes between healthy human individuals. Using immunoSEQ multiplex PCR, the repertoire was profiled, and TCRdb retains in-frame clones only, with some absent. The sample lists about 580,000 clones, roughly 98% occurring once. The sample comprised naive CD8+ T cells sorted from blood. The origin of the receptors is a man under 40 in good health. CDR3s include the opening cysteine and the closing phenylalanine or tryptophan. Fields, in order: V gene, J gene, D gene, CDR3 protein, CDR3 DNA. The D gene is left open where the match is weak.

v_gene: TRBV4-1
j_gene: TRBJ2-7
d_gene: -
CDR3aa: CASSQESTLTTRYSYEQYF
CDR3nt: TGCGCCAGCAGCCAAGAATCAACGTTAACGACAAGATATAGCTACGAGCAGTACTTC

v_gene: TRBV27
j_gene: TRBJ1-5
d_gene: -
CDR3aa: CASREGELSQPQHF
CDR3nt: TGTGCCAGCAGAGAAGGGGAGTTGAGTCAGCCCCAGCATTTT

v_gene: TRBV27
j_gene: TRBJ1-1
d_gene: -
CDR3aa: CASSFLSEAFF
CDR3nt: TGTGCCAGCAGTTTTCTGTCTGAAGCTTTCTTT

v_gene: TRBV18
j_gene: TRBJ2-5
d_gene: -
CDR3aa: CASSPPLRETQYF
CDR3nt: TGTGCCAGCTCACCACCCTTGCGAGAGACCCAGTACTTC

v_gene: TRBV10-3
j_gene: TRBJ2-2
d_gene: TRBD2
CDR3aa: CAISESILAGGRNTGELFF
CDR3nt: TGTGCCATCAGTGAGTCAATACTAGCGGGAGGGCGTAACACCGGGGAGCTGTTTTTT

v_gene: TRBV6-5
j_gene: TRBJ1-2
d_gene: -
CDR3aa: CASSYSGGVRNYGYTF
CDR3nt: TGTGCCAGCAGTTACTCGGGGGGGGTGAGGAACTATGGCTACACCTTC

v_gene: TRBV27
j_gene: TRBJ1-2
d_gene: TRBD1
CDR3aa: CASSWGQGYGYTF
CDR3nt: TGTGCCAGCAGTTGGGGACAGGGGTATGGCTACACCTTC

v_gene: TRBV4-1
j_gene: TRBJ2-5
d_gene: TRBD1
CDR3aa: CASSFRQGAQETQYF
CDR3nt: TGCGCCAGCAGCTTTCGACAGGGGGCTCAAGAGACCCAGTACTTC

v_gene: TRBV7-8
j_gene: TRBJ1-5
d_gene: -
CDR3aa: CASSDAGLGNQPQHF
CDR3nt: TGTGCCAGCAGCGATGCGGGGTTGGGCAATCAGCCCCAGCATTTT

v_gene: TRBV7-3
j_gene: TRBJ2-1
d_gene: TRBD2
CDR3aa: CASSFSGSTYNEQFF
CDR3nt: TGTGCCAGCAGCTTCAGCGGGAGCACCTACAATGAGCAGTTCTTC

v_gene: TRBV4-1
j_gene: TRBJ2-3
d_gene: TRBD1
CDR3aa: CASSQVGTGSTDTQYF
CDR3nt: TGCGCCAGCAGCCAAGTCGGGACAGGGAGCACAGATACGCAGTATTTT

v_gene: TRBV6-5
j_gene: TRBJ2-7
d_gene: -
CDR3aa: CASSYSDGTYEQYF
CDR3nt: TGTGCCAGCAGTTACTCGGACGGGACCTACGAGCAGTACTTC

v_gene: TRBV2
j_gene: TRBJ2-1
d_gene: -
CDR3aa: CASSKAGQLSYNEQFF
CDR3nt: TGTGCCAGCAGTAAGGCGGGTCAGCTCTCCTACAATGAGCAGTTCTTC

v_gene: TRBV9
j_gene: TRBJ2-1
d_gene: TRBD2
CDR3aa: CASSAYRDYRTHEQFF
CDR3nt: TGTGCCAGCAGCGCCTACCGGGACTATAGAACTCATGAGCAGTTCTTC

v_gene: TRBV29-1
j_gene: TRBJ2-6
d_gene: -
CDR3aa: CSVEGSGANVLTF
CDR3nt: TGCAGCGTTGAGGGCTCTGGGGCCAACGTCCTGACTTTC